This paragraph covers one T cell receptor beta chain sequence. The antigen is unknown. This table comes from immunoSEQ multiplex PCR, and its TCRdb copy is limited to in-frame clones, with some not included. The table records some 480,000 clones, 70% to 90% of them present only once. Germline V CDR1 and CDR2: SNHLY, FYNNEI. CDR3 length equals 16 residues. V was cut by 7 bases and J by 3 bases, with 16 bases left in between. Treatment: approximately 18 received Ad26.COV2.S at low or high dose, single or two shots; 5 received placebo; per-sample allocation not given. The study sampled participants on day 63 after the first vaccine or placebo injection. The entry originates in a study of Ad26.COV2.S vaccination and SARS-CoV-2 variants. Study details: Dosing was one shot or two shots 56 days apart. The study, taken as a whole, reports: Reported post-vaccination CD8+ and CD4+ T cell responses to spike showed substantial breadth.

The chain carries TRBV2 and TRBJ2-6, with D possibly matching TRBD1 (5 bases). This clonotype was sampled from a person aged 18-60 years who received the Ad26.COV2.S COVID-19 vaccine or a placebo. Sequencing was performed on peripheral blood, taken in a trial of Ad26.COV2.S vaccine versus placebo. CDR3 residues: CASKRQSIGGANVLTF. The CDR3 nucleotides read TGTGCCAGCAAGAGACAGTCGATAGGTGGGGCCAACGTCCTGACTTTC.